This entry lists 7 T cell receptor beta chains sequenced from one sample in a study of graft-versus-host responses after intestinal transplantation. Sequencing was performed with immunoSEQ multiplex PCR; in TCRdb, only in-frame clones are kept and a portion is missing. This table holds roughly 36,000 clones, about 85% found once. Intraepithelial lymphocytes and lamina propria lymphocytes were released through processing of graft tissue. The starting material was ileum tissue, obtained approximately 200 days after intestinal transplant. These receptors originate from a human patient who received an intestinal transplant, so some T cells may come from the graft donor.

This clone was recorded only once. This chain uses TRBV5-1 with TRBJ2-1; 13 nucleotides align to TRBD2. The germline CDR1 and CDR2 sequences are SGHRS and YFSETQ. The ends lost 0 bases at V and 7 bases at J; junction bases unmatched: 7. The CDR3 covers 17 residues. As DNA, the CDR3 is TGCGCCAGCAGCTTGGAACTAGCGGGGGGGAGGGGTAATGAGCAGTTCTTC. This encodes CASSLELAGGRGNEQFF.

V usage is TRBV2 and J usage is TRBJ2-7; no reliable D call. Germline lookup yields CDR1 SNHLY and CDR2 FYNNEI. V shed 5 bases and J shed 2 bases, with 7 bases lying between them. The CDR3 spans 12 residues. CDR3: CASSIVAYEQYF. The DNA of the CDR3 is TGTGCCAGCAGTATCGTCGCCTACGAGCAGTACTTC. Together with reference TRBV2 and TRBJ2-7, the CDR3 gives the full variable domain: EPEVTQTPSHQVTQMGQEVILRCVPISNHLYFYWYRQILGQKVEFLVSFYNNEISEKSEIFDDQFSVERPDGSNFTLKIRSTKLEDSAMYFCASSIVAYEQYFGPGTRLTVT.

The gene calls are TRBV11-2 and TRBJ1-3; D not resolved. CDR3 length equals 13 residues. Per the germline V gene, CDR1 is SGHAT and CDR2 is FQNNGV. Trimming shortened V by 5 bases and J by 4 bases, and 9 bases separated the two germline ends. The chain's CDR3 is CASSPERGNTIYF. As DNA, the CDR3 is TGTGCCAGCAGCCCCGAACGAGGAAACACCATATATTTT.

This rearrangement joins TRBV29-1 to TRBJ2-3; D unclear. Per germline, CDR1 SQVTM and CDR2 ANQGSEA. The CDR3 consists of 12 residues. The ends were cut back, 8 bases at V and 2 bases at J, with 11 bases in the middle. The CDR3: CSLQTDTDTQYF. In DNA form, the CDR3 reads TGCAGCCTGCAAACGGACACAGATACGCAGTATTTT.

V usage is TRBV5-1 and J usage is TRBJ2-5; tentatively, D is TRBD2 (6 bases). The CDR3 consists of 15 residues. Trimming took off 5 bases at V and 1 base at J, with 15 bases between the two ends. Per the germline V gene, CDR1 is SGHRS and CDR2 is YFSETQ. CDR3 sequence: CASSTVLGGQETQYF. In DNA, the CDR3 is TGCGCCAGCAGTACAGTCTTGGGAGGCCAAGAGACCCAGTACTTC.

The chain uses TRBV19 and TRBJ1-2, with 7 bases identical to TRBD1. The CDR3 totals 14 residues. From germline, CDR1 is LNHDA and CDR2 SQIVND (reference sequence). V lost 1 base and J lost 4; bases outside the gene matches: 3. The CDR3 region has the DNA TGTGCCAGTAGTATAGCCGGGACAGTCTATGGCTACACCTTC. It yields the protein CASSIAGTVYGYTF.

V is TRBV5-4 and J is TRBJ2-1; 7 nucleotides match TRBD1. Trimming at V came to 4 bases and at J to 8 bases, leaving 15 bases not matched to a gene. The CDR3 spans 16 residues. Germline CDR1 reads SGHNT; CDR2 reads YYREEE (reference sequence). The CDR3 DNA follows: TGTGCCAGCAGCCCGGTAGACAGGGAGCTTACAGATGAGCAGTTCTTC. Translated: CASSPVDRELTDEQFF.